These 8 T cell receptor beta chains share one sample of origin, sequenced in a study of blood T cell repertoires in COVID-19. This table comes from immunoSEQ multiplex PCR, and its TCRdb copy is limited to in-frame clones, with some not included. Counted here are some 310,000 clones, around 86% occurring once; the ten biggest clones make up 1%. Material: peripheral blood. These receptor sequences come from a man aged 45 to 65 with active or convalescent COVID-19.

This clone was seen once. This sequence joins TRBV19 and TRBJ1-2, with a weak D call TRBD1 (6 bases). Germline V lookup: CDR1 LNHDA, CDR2 SQIVND (reference sequence). The V gene lost 4 bases and the J gene lost 7 bases, with 16 bases spanning the gap. CDR3 length equals 14 residues. The CDR3: CASSTQGYTSGYTF. The CDR3 coding sequence is TGTGCCAGTAGTACACAGGGTTACACTTCTGGCTACACCTTC.

The chain combines TRBV6-6 with TRBJ2-1; 13 bases are shared with TRBD2. Looked up from germline, CDR1 is MNHNY and CDR2 is SVGAGI (reference sequence). V was pared by 4 bases and J by 8 bases, with 8 bases of the junction left unmatched. This CDR3 is 16 amino acids long. CDR3 amino acids: CASSSGLAGDFDEQFF. In DNA form, the CDR3 reads TGTGCCAGCAGTTCCGGACTAGCGGGAGATTTTGATGAGCAGTTCTTC.

The V call is TRBV7-6, the J call TRBJ1-5; weak D call: TRBD1 (5 bases). Germline CDR1 reads SGHVS; CDR2 reads FNYEAQ. CDR3 length equals 17 residues. Between the trimmed V and J ends, which lost 0 bases and 0 bases, there was a span of 12 bases. CDR3 region: CASSLARGRYSNQPQHF. The CDR3 bases are TGTGCCAGCAGCTTAGCGCGGGGGAGGTATAGCAATCAGCCCCAGCATTTT.

The V gene is TRBV18, the J gene TRBJ2-6; the D gene is possibly TRBD1 (6 bases). Germline loops: CDR1 KGHSH, CDR2 LQKENI. The CDR3 has 17 amino acids. V was cut by 3 bases and J by 2 bases, with 14 bases left in between. CDR3 sequence: CASSPILQGPGANVLTF. The CDR3 DNA follows: TGTGCCAGCTCACCTATACTCCAGGGGCCTGGGGCCAACGTCCTGACTTTC.

The chain joins TRBV6-2 or TRBV6-3 to TRBJ1-5; D gene uncertain. This CDR3 has 14 amino acids. Per germline, CDR1 MNHEY and CDR2 SVGEGT. The V end lost 4 bases, the J end lost 3 bases, and 10 bases lay between the germline ends. CDR3 sequence reads: CASSSHADNQPQHF. Here the CDR3 DNA reads TGTGCCAGCAGTTCCCACGCGGACAATCAGCCCCAGCATTTT.

This clone was seen more than once but under ten times. This chain uses TRBV3-1 (or the pseudogene TRBV3-2) with TRBJ1-3; 9 bases match TRBD1. This CDR3 spans 14 amino acids. In germline, CDR1 is LGHDT, CDR2 YNNKEL (reference sequence). After removal of 4 bases from V and 7 bases from J, the junction contained 5 bases not matched to a gene. The CDR3 nucleotides read TGTGCCAGCAGCCCGACAGGGGGACTTAACACCATATATTTT. Protein sequence: CASSPTGGLNTIYF.

The CDR3 loop is CASIRGGGETQYF. The CDR3 DNA reads TGTGCCAGCATCAGGGGTGGAGGAGAGACCCAGTACTTC. The rearrangement joins TRBV6-5 to TRBJ2-5; D is perhaps TRBD1 (6 bases). The CDR3 extends over 13 amino acids. Germline lookup yields CDR1 MNHEY and CDR2 SVGAGI. The V end lost 7 bases, the J end lost 4 bases, and 13 bases lay between the germline ends.

This clone was recorded once. The chain carries TRBV19 and TRBJ1-5; the D gene is possibly TRBD1 (5 bases). V lost 7 bases and J lost 0, with 16 bases in between. This CDR3 has 16 amino acids. The germline V gene has CDR1 LNHDA and CDR2 SQIVND (reference sequence). CDR3 residues: CASNPAGRGSNQPQHF. The CDR3 DNA reads as TGTGCCAGTAATCCTGCAGGGCGGGGTAGCAATCAGCCCCAGCATTTT.